This T cell receptor beta chain was retrieved from a study of blood T cells in healthy people across ages. Next came a second PCR, run for about 7 to 12 cycles, which used a sample-barcoded 5' primer along with a J-beta primer mix. TCRdb reprocessed the 5' RACE reads with MiXCR, giving one entry per CDR3 protein. The sample has about 760,000 distinct CDR3 sequences, approximately 25% seen once. The ends were cut back, 4 bases at V and 5 bases at J, with 16 bases in the middle. This CDR3 has 14 residues. Germline V gene lookup returns CDR1 SGHNT and CDR2 YYREEE (reference sequence). This clonotype was picked up many times. This sample also appeared in a second study, on T cells of mothers and their children.

The clonotype comes from a boy aged 10-17 years in good health. Sequencing was done on a sample of blood. The chain joins TRBV5-4 to TRBJ2-7; D gene unclear. CDR3: CASSIAGRVDEQYF. The CDR3 nucleotides are TGTGCCAGCAGCATCGCCGGAAGGGTGGACGAGCAGTACTTC.